This TCR beta chain was identified in a study of shared clonotypes between healthy human individuals. Study-wide context: The study enrolled a couple of women and a few men aged 18 to 49. Findings and caveats of the study: There were few donors, and this limited the genetic and exposure-history diversity represented.

The CDR3 sequence is 16 residues long. Germline V gene sequence: CDR1 SGHTA, CDR2 FQGTGA. V dropped 5 bases and J dropped 1 base, with 14 bases sitting between them. Genomic DNA from each subset was divided evenly over several immunoSEQ plates. Profiling relied on immunoSEQ multiplex PCR, and the TCRdb table lists in-frame clones only, not all of them. The profile shows 550,000 to 700,000 clones, roughly 72% of them singletons. About this clone: The antigen is undetermined.

The TCR originated in a woman aged 25 to 39 in good health. The chain uses TRBV7-3 and TRBJ2-2; no definite D call. What was sequenced was memory CD4+ T cells sorted from blood. Subset of the sample: CD45RA-negative fraction. The CDR3 reads CASSPQPNGNTGELFF. The CDR3 nucleotides are TGTGCCAGCAGCCCACAACCCAATGGGAACACCGGGGAGCTGTTTTTT.